The rows below give T cell receptor beta chains drawn from one sample of a study of Graves' ophthalmopathy and Graves' hyperthyroidism. Each CDR3 protein gets one entry after TCRdb re-called the multiplex PCR reads with MiXCR. The data contain 500,000 to 700,000 distinct CDR3 sequences, less than 45% of them singletons. Sequences were obtained from peripheral blood or thyroid tissue (not recorded which). Every receptor here comes from an adult man with Graves' hyperthyroidism. The CDR3 runs from the conserved cysteine through the conserved F or W. Fields, in order: clone size, J gene, V gene, D gene, CDR3 DNA, CDR3 protein. The D gene is left open where the match is weak. Rows may omit the clone size; those that give it use once, few, many or a size class.

clone size: many; J gene: TRBJ1-2; V gene: TRBV5-1; D gene: TRBD1; CDR3 DNA: TGCGCCAGCAGCTTGCGTGGGACAGGGGTCGGGAATGGCTACACCTTC; CDR3 protein: CASSLRGTGVGNGYTF
clone size: many; J gene: TRBJ1-1; V gene: TRBV14; D gene: .; CDR3 DNA: TGTGCCAGCAGCCAAGATACGATCGACCCGCAATTT; CDR3 protein: CASSQDTIDPQF
clone size: .; J gene: TRBJ2-5; V gene: TRBV15; D gene: TRBD1; CDR3 DNA: TGTGCCACCAGCAGAGCTAGGACAGGGGGGGAGACCCAGTACTTC; CDR3 protein: CATSRARTGGETQYF
clone size: .; J gene: TRBJ1-6; V gene: TRBV27; D gene: TRBD1; CDR3 DNA: TGTGCCAGCAACCCAGGGCGAGGGGGCACGTCTTTCAATTCACCCCTCCACTTT; CDR3 protein: CASNPGRGGTSFNSPLHF
clone size: many; J gene: TRBJ1-2; V gene: TRBV6-5; D gene: TRBD1; CDR3 DNA: TGTGCCAGCAGTTTACTCGTACAGGGGGGGGATTATGGCTACACCTTC; CDR3 protein: CASSLLVQGGDYGYTF
clone size: .; J gene: TRBJ2-7; V gene: TRBV5-1; D gene: TRBD1; CDR3 DNA: TGCGCCAGCAGCTTGGGGGACAGTTCCCACGAGCAGTACTTC; CDR3 protein: CASSLGDSSHEQYF
clone size: many; J gene: TRBJ1-5; V gene: TRBV7-2; D gene: .; CDR3 DNA: TGTGCCAGCAGCGTAGACAGACATCAGCCCCAGCATTTT; CDR3 protein: CASSVDRHQPQHF
clone size: many; J gene: TRBJ2-6; V gene: TRBV5-1; D gene: .; CDR3 DNA: TGCGCCAGCAGCCCCGATCCGTCTGGGGCCAACGTCCTGACTTTC; CDR3 protein: CASSPDPSGANVLTF
clone size: .; J gene: TRBJ2-7; V gene: TRBV6-1; D gene: .; CDR3 DNA: TGTGCCAGCACCCCAGGGGCCCAGGGTGGGTACGAGCAGTACTTC; CDR3 protein: CASTPGAQGGYEQYF
clone size: .; J gene: TRBJ1-1; V gene: TRBV6-6; D gene: .; CDR3 DNA: TGTGCCAGCCGGTCGACAATCGGGACTGAAGCTTTCTTT; CDR3 protein: CASRSTIGTEAFF
clone size: .; J gene: TRBJ1-1; V gene: TRBV5-8; D gene: .; CDR3 DNA: TGTGCCAGCAGCTTGGGGCACGCGAACACTGAAGCTTTCTTT; CDR3 protein: CASSLGHANTEAFF
clone size: .; J gene: TRBJ1-3; V gene: TRBV9; D gene: .; CDR3 DNA: TGTGCCAGCAGCCTACAGGGCTCCGGGGGGTACGGAAACACCATATATTTT; CDR3 protein: CASSLQGSGGYGNTIYF
clone size: few; J gene: TRBJ2-7; V gene: TRBV14; D gene: .; CDR3 DNA: TGTGCCAGCAGCCAAGATCCCAGGGTCTACGAGCAGTACTTC; CDR3 protein: CASSQDPRVYEQYF
clone size: few; J gene: TRBJ2-5; V gene: TRBV29-1; D gene: TRBD1; CDR3 DNA: TGCAGCGTCGGCGGAGCAGGGGGCGCCCAGTACTTC; CDR3 protein: CSVGGAGGAQYF
clone size: many; J gene: TRBJ1-2; V gene: TRBV19; D gene: .; CDR3 DNA: TGTGCCAGTAGATCCGACGGAACCTATGGCTACACCTTC; CDR3 protein: CASRSDGTYGYTF
clone size: .; J gene: TRBJ1-1; V gene: TRBV7-9; D gene: .; CDR3 DNA: TGTGCCAGCAGCCCCGGCTGGCGGTCCAGGGGCCCCATATACCTGAACACTGAAGCTTTCTTT; CDR3 protein: CASSPGWRSRGPIYLNTEAFF
clone size: few; J gene: TRBJ2-1; V gene: TRBV10-2; D gene: TRBD1; CDR3 DNA: TGCGCCAGCTCCTATCGCGACAGGGTAGTTAATGAGCAGTTCTTC; CDR3 protein: CASSYRDRVVNEQFF
clone size: many; J gene: TRBJ2-5; V gene: TRBV3-1; D gene: .; CDR3 DNA: TGTGCCAGCAGCCAAGAGGGGTTGGGGGGAGAGACCCAGTACTTC; CDR3 protein: CASSQEGLGGETQYF
clone size: .; J gene: TRBJ2-5; V gene: TRBV20-1; D gene: TRBD2; CDR3 DNA: TGCAGTGCTAGAGTCCCTAGCGGGACAGTCCAAGAGACCCAGTACTTC; CDR3 protein: CSARVPSGTVQETQYF
clone size: many; J gene: TRBJ1-1; V gene: TRBV2; D gene: TRBD1; CDR3 DNA: TGTGCCAGCATTCGAGACAGGGGGCTTACGAACACTGAAGCTTTCTTT; CDR3 protein: CASIRDRGLTNTEAFF
clone size: .; J gene: TRBJ1-5; V gene: TRBV12-3/TRBV12-4; D gene: TRBD1; CDR3 DNA: TGTGCCAGCACTAGGGGGCGGTGGCCCCAGCATTTT; CDR3 protein: CASTRGRWPQHF
clone size: few; J gene: TRBJ1-5; V gene: TRBV7-9; D gene: TRBD1; CDR3 DNA: TGTGCCAGCAGCTTCCGGGACAGGGTTGATAGCAATCAGCCCCAGCATTTT; CDR3 protein: CASSFRDRVDSNQPQHF
clone size: many; J gene: TRBJ1-4; V gene: TRBV2; D gene: .; CDR3 DNA: TGTGCCAGCAGTGAAGTCAGGACGGCGGCCTGGAAACTGTTTTTT; CDR3 protein: CASSEVRTAAWKLFF
clone size: few; J gene: TRBJ2-5; V gene: TRBV27; D gene: .; CDR3 DNA: TGTGCCAGCAAGAGTTTTATCGGCCAAGAGACCCAGTACTTC; CDR3 protein: CASKSFIGQETQYF
clone size: .; J gene: TRBJ1-2; V gene: TRBV19; D gene: .; CDR3 DNA: TGTGCCAGTAGTATGGGTCAGTTCTTCGACTATGGCTACACCTTC; CDR3 protein: CASSMGQFFDYGYTF
clone size: few; J gene: TRBJ2-6; V gene: TRBV24-1; D gene: .; CDR3 DNA: TGTGCCACCAGTGACTCTGGGGCCAACGTCCTGACTTTC; CDR3 protein: CATSDSGANVLTF
clone size: many; J gene: TRBJ1-5; V gene: TRBV2; D gene: .; CDR3 DNA: TGTGCCAGCAGTACCCAGAGAAATCAGCCCCAGCATTTT; CDR3 protein: CASSTQRNQPQHF
clone size: .; J gene: TRBJ1-5; V gene: TRBV28; D gene: TRBD1; CDR3 DNA: TGTGCCTATGGCGGGGTCGGACAGGGAGGGCATGGCAATCAGCCCCAGCATTTT; CDR3 protein: CAYGGVGQGGHGNQPQHF
clone size: many; J gene: TRBJ1-1; V gene: TRBV10-3; D gene: .; CDR3 DNA: TGTGCCAGCAGTGACGAGACAAAGAACACTGAAGCTTTCTTT; CDR3 protein: CASSDETKNTEAFF
clone size: .; J gene: TRBJ1-2; V gene: TRBV6-1; D gene: TRBD1; CDR3 DNA: TGTGCCAGCCGTCTTACAGGGGACCATGGCTACACCTTC; CDR3 protein: CASRLTGDHGYTF
clone size: .; J gene: TRBJ1-2; V gene: TRBV5-1; D gene: .; CDR3 DNA: TGCGCCAGCAGCTTGGTAGGTGGCTACACCTTC; CDR3 protein: CASSLVGGYTF
clone size: .; J gene: TRBJ1-2; V gene: TRBV20-1; D gene: TRBD1; CDR3 DNA: TGCAGTGCTAGCTTCATCGGGGCAGGGGGCCGGTTCTATGGCTACACCTTC; CDR3 protein: CSASFIGAGGRFYGYTF
clone size: .; J gene: TRBJ2-7; V gene: TRBV7-9; D gene: TRBD2; CDR3 DNA: TGTGCCAGCAGTTTAGCGGGAGGCCCTTTTGAGCAGTACTTC; CDR3 protein: CASSLAGGPFEQYF
clone size: .; J gene: TRBJ2-7; V gene: TRBV19; D gene: .; CDR3 DNA: TGTGCCAGTAGTAGCGACAGCCGATTCTCCTACGAGCAGTACTTC; CDR3 protein: CASSSDSRFSYEQYF
clone size: .; J gene: TRBJ1-1; V gene: TRBV10-3; D gene: .; CDR3 DNA: TGTGCCATCAGTACACAGGGCTCTAACCGGAACACTGAAGCTTTCTTT; CDR3 protein: CAISTQGSNRNTEAFF
clone size: .; J gene: TRBJ2-2; V gene: TRBV14; D gene: TRBD1; CDR3 DNA: TGTGCCAGCAGCCCTATCCTGGGACAGGGCACCGGGGAGCTGTTTTTT; CDR3 protein: CASSPILGQGTGELFF
clone size: many; J gene: TRBJ2-7; V gene: TRBV12-3/TRBV12-4; D gene: TRBD2; CDR3 DNA: TGTGCCAGCAGTTTACTAGCGGGAGGGTATAACGAGCAGTACTTC; CDR3 protein: CASSLLAGGYNEQYF
clone size: many; J gene: TRBJ1-4; V gene: TRBV25-1; D gene: .; CDR3 DNA: TGTGCCAGCAGTGCGGTTTGGTCAGGGGCTGAACTGTTTTTT; CDR3 protein: CASSAVWSGAELFF
clone size: many; J gene: TRBJ1-1; V gene: TRBV5-1; D gene: TRBD1; CDR3 DNA: TGCGCCAGCAGCTTGGAGGGGACAGGGGGTTTCGAAGCTTTCTTT; CDR3 protein: CASSLEGTGGFEAFF
clone size: many; J gene: TRBJ1-1; V gene: TRBV5-1; D gene: .; CDR3 DNA: TGCGCCAGCAGCTTCAACCAGCAATACACTGAAGCTTTCTTT; CDR3 protein: CASSFNQQYTEAFF
clone size: many; J gene: TRBJ2-7; V gene: TRBV20-1; D gene: TRBD2; CDR3 DNA: TGCAGTGCCCCGGGGGGGCACGAGCAGTACTTC; CDR3 protein: CSAPGGHEQYF
clone size: .; J gene: TRBJ2-5; V gene: TRBV29-1; D gene: TRBD1; CDR3 DNA: TGCAGCGTTGCGGGGACAGGGGACTTCGGGTCCCAGTACTTC; CDR3 protein: CSVAGTGDFGSQYF
clone size: .; J gene: TRBJ2-7; V gene: TRBV19; D gene: TRBD1; CDR3 DNA: TGTGCCAGTAGTACCCGACACGGGACAGGGGGCGACGAGCAGTACTTC; CDR3 protein: CASSTRHGTGGDEQYF
clone size: many; J gene: TRBJ1-1; V gene: TRBV29-1; D gene: TRBD1; CDR3 DNA: TGCAGCGTGGGACAGGGATGGGACACTGAAGCTTTCTTT; CDR3 protein: CSVGQGWDTEAFF
clone size: .; J gene: TRBJ2-7; V gene: TRBV6-6; D gene: TRBD2; CDR3 DNA: TGTGCCAGCTTAACTAGCGGGAGTTTCGAGCAGTACTTC; CDR3 protein: CASLTSGSFEQYF